At least ten counts were recorded for the clone carrying this T cell receptor beta chain. Its antigen is currently unknown. CDR1 and CDR2 from the germline V gene are MNHNS and SASEGT. Trimming removed 6 bases at V and 7 bases at J, with 16 bases between. The CDR3 sequence is 14 residues long. The sample belongs to a study of CD8 T cells in ankylosing spondylitis. General study findings and limits: Reactive arthritis synovial fluid and blood were previously reported to contain some motif variants. Disease-linked clones displayed a CD8+ phenotype and appeared relatively rarely in peripheral blood. Disease-associated clones were reportedly significantly overrepresented in matched ankylosing spondylitis synovial fluid. Blood of patients with ankylosing spondylitis appeared to be characterized by a TCR beta motif of seven or eight highly homologous variants.

The TCR beta libraries were generated through quantitative 5'-RACE incorporating molecular barcodes. Each CDR3 protein gets one entry after TCRdb re-called the 5' RACE reads with MiXCR. Here the sample spans about 510,000 distinct CDR3 sequences, under 5.5% being singletons. V gene TRBV6-1 combines with J gene TRBJ2-1; possible D gene TRBD2, 5 bases. The specimen was blood, either unsorted or a sorted T cell fraction (not recorded which). The receptor was derived from a male donor with ankylosing spondylitis. CDR3 sequence reads: CASSPGEGRNEQFF. For the CDR3, the DNA is TGTGCCAGCAGCCCCGGGGAAGGAAGAAATGAGCAGTTCTTC.